Below, one T cell receptor beta chain is given with its context. Antigen unknown. This CDR3 is built from 15 residues. Germline lookup yields CDR1 SNHLY and CDR2 FYNNEI. Losses at the gene ends were 8 bases for V and 0 bases for J; bases not matched to a gene: 9. This sample is drawn from a study of cytomegalovirus exposure and HLA in healthy donors. Study-level information: One earlier analysis, a look at about 179 million T cells, found 117 million unique TCR beta sequences. Study outcomes and limitations: Available immune exposure information was restricted to CMV serostatus only. Most TCR sequences were uncommon, yet certain public TCRs appeared in many donors. Later analysis suggested links between common viral pathogens and several top significant clusters.

13 Jbeta primers and 60 Vbeta primers were used for the PCR. Clones were read by immunoSEQ multiplex PCR, and TCRdb kept only the in-frame ones, dropping some. In the table there are approximately 100,000 clones, around 75% of which are singletons. The chain combines TRBV2 with TRBJ2-7; 8 nucleotides match TRBD2. This TCR came from a male donor in good health and CMV-seropositive. The sample taken for sequencing was PBMCs. CDR3 amino acids: CASSPGGTGSYEQYF. CDR3 DNA sequence: TGTGCCAGCTCCCCGGGGGGGACCGGCTCCTACGAGCAGTACTTC.